The 8 T cell receptor beta chains below were found in one sample sequenced in a study of lymphopenia after photon versus proton radiotherapy. Libraries were prepared by immunoSEQ multiplex PCR; TCRdb keeps only in-frame clonotypes and omits some of them. The sample lists tens of thousands of clones, around 90% occurring once. The sequences come from peripheral blood, collected from a patient treated with proton-based radiotherapy. These receptors originate from an elderly man with esophageal cancer.

The chain has TRBV7-2 and TRBJ1-1; D not resolved. Trimming took off 4 bases at V and 0 bases at J, with 6 bases between the two ends. CDR1 SGHTA and CDR2 FQGNSA come from the germline V gene. This CDR3 region has 13 residues. The CDR3 is CASSWELNTEAFF. Here the CDR3 DNA reads TGTGCCAGCAGCTGGGAATTGAACACTGAAGCTTTCTTT.

The rearrangement links TRBV7-8 to TRBJ2-2, with no clear D. Germline V CDR1 and CDR2: SGHVS, FQNEAQ. Trimming shortened V by 3 bases and J by 6 bases, and 5 bases separated the two germline ends. The CDR3 spans 12 residues. The CDR3 reads CASSFSSGELFF. In DNA, the CDR3 is TGTGCCAGCAGCTTTAGTTCCGGGGAGCTGTTTTTT.

This sequence joins TRBV7-9 and TRBJ2-1, with D perhaps TRBD1 or TRBD2 (5 bases each). Trimming pared 1 base from V and 6 bases from J, leaving 7 bases between. CDR1 is SEHNR, CDR2 FQNEAQ, per germline (reference sequence). The length of the CDR3 is 13 residues. This CDR3 is CASSLGGVNEQFF. CDR3 coding DNA: TGTGCCAGCAGCTTAGGAGGGGTCAATGAGCAGTTCTTC.

This chain uses TRBV19 with TRBJ2-3; 7 bases fit TRBD1. Trimming at V came to 3 bases and at J to 0 bases, leaving 3 bases not matched to a gene. This CDR3 is built from 15 residues. Germline assignment: CDR1 LNHDA and CDR2 SQIVND (reference sequence). The DNA for the CDR3 is TGTGCCAGTAGTATCCGACAGGGCAGCACAGATACGCAGTATTTT. It yields the protein CASSIRQGSTDTQYF.

This clone has a handful of counts. This chain joins TRBV28 and TRBJ2-1; possibly TRBD2 for D (7 bases). This CDR3 spans 14 amino acids. Germline-derived CDR1 and CDR2 are MDHEN and SYDVKM. Trimming cost V 1 base and J 9 bases, with 13 bases left between them. CDR3 region: CASSLLPGEGEQFF. The DNA of the CDR3 is TGTGCCAGCAGTTTATTGCCAGGGGAGGGTGAGCAGTTCTTC.

The chain employs TRBV6-5 and TRBJ2-7; D might be TRBD1 (6 bases). The CDR3 sequence is 13 residues long. V dropped 6 bases and J dropped 6 bases, with 15 bases sitting between them. Germline assignment: CDR1 MNHEY and CDR2 SVGAGI. The CDR3 region is CASRPGVMSEQYF. As DNA, the CDR3 is TGTGCCAGCAGGCCAGGGGTGATGAGCGAGCAGTACTTC.

The chain uses TRBV5-1 and TRBJ1-5; TRBD1 matches at 9 bases. The germline V gene encodes CDR1 SGHRS and CDR2 YFSETQ. The CDR3 has 15 residues. The junction had 2 bases not matched to a gene; V was cut back by 0 bases and J by 4 bases. In nucleotides, the CDR3 is TGCGCCAGCAGCTTGGAGGGACAGGGAAATCAGCCCCAGCATTTT. It specifies CASSLEGQGNQPQHF.

CDR3: CASKGFGEDNQPQHF. In DNA form, the CDR3 reads TGTGCCAGTAAAGGTTTTGGGGAGGACAATCAGCCCCAGCATTTT. The V and J genes are TRBV19 and TRBJ1-5; unclear D gene. From germline, CDR1 is LNHDA and CDR2 SQIVND (reference sequence). Trimming removed 7 bases from V and 3 bases from J, with 16 bases in between. This CDR3 spans 15 amino acids.